These 5 T cell receptor beta chains originate from one sample sequenced in a study of blood T cell repertoires in COVID-19. Repertoires were generated with immunoSEQ multiplex PCR, while TCRdb's copy carries only in-frame clones and drops some. Among some 530,000 clones listed, 70% to 90% were seen once. Sequencing was carried out using peripheral blood. These receptors all stem from a human donor in a cohort sampled during active COVID-19.

This chain connects TRBV28 to TRBJ2-7, with D possibly TRBD1 on 6 matching bases. CDR3 length: 14 amino acids. Germline V gives CDR1 MDHEN, CDR2 SYDVKM. Trimming shortened V by 5 bases and J by 5 bases, and 16 bases separated the two germline ends. CDR3 in amino acids: CASSRGGRGNEQYF. The CDR3 nucleotides read TGTGCCAGCAGTCGAGGGGGAAGGGGGAACGAGCAGTACTTC.

This chain links TRBV7-9 with TRBJ2-1, with TRBD2 identical over 9 bases. CDR3 length: 15 residues. V gave up 2 bases and J gave up 5 bases; unmatched junction bases: 4. From germline, CDR1 is SEHNR and CDR2 FQNEAQ (reference sequence). For the CDR3, the DNA is TGTGCCAGCAGCTTACGAAGCGGGAGGAACAATGAGCAGTTCTTC. Residues: CASSLRSGRNNEQFF.

The V and J genes are TRBV19 and TRBJ2-7, with a tentative D call TRBD2 (5 bases). The germline gives CDR1 LNHDA, CDR2 SQIVND (reference sequence). The germline V and J ends were trimmed by 2 bases and 2 bases, with 13 bases remaining between them. The CDR3 totals 15 residues. CDR3 nucleotides: TGTGCCAGTAGTATACCCAATCGGGGAACCTACGAGCAGTACTTC. Its protein product is CASSIPNRGTYEQYF.

The chain is built from TRBV28 and TRBJ1-5; D might be TRBD1 (5 bases). Germline CDR1 and CDR2: MDHEN and SYDVKM. V lost 7 bases to trimming and J lost 6 bases, with 16 bases between them. There are 14 residues in the CDR3. The CDR3 coding sequence is TGTGCCAGCAACTCGGGGGTTATCCGTCAGCCCCAGCATTTT. It encodes CASNSGVIRQPQHF.

The V call is TRBV18, the J call TRBJ2-7; 9 positions agree with TRBD1. There are 15 residues in the CDR3. Trimming at V came to 0 bases and at J to 5 bases, leaving 5 bases not matched to a gene. CDR1 and CDR2 (germline): KGHSH, LQKENI. The CDR3 protein is CASSPPTGGLNEQYF. CDR3 sequence (DNA): TGTGCCAGCTCACCACCGACAGGGGGATTGAACGAGCAGTACTTC.